The rows below give T cell receptor beta chains drawn from one sample of a study of T cell responses to AZD1222 COVID-19 vaccine. Assay: immunoSEQ multiplex PCR; the TCRdb copy retains only in-frame clones and omits some. The sample has 140,000 to 150,000 clones, approximately 86% seen once; the top ten hold 4.5% to 5.5%. The sample here was peripheral blood, taken 28 days after the second dose of the MenACWY control vaccine. Every receptor here comes from an adult who received the MenACWY meningococcal vaccine as a control. The CDR3 runs from the conserved cysteine through the conserved F or W. Each record gives: V gene, D gene, clone size, J gene, CDR3 protein, CDR3 DNA. A D gene is named only where the DNA matches it firmly. Clone sizes are given selectively: once, few, many, or a class where the clone is expanded.

V: TRBV10-3; D: -; size: -; J: TRBJ1-1; CDR3: CAISESPGRETEAFF; DNA: TGTGCCATCAGTGAGTCACCTGGTAGGGAAACTGAAGCTTTCTTT
V: TRBV30; D: TRBD2; size: -; J: TRBJ2-2; CDR3: CAWSVMGRGAKAGELFF; DNA: TGTGCCTGGAGTGTTATGGGGCGGGGGGCCAAGGCCGGGGAGCTGTTTTTT
V: TRBV6-5; D: -; size: -; J: TRBJ2-5; CDR3: CASRWQETQYF; DNA: TGTGCCAGTCGGTGGCAAGAGACCCAGTACTTC
V: TRBV7-9; D: TRBD1; size: -; J: TRBJ1-1; CDR3: CASSPWDRGTEAFF; DNA: TGTGCCAGCAGCCCATGGGACAGGGGCACTGAAGCTTTCTTT
V: TRBV7-8; D: -; size: -; J: TRBJ2-7; CDR3: CASSLAPRGISFDEQYF; DNA: TGTGCCAGCAGCTTAGCGCCCAGGGGTATCTCTTTTGACGAGCAGTACTTC
V: TRBV11-3; D: -; size: -; J: TRBJ1-1; CDR3: CASSLNGQFAEAFF; DNA: TGTGCCAGCAGCTTAAACGGACAGTTCGCTGAAGCTTTCTTT
V: TRBV2; D: -; size: -; J: TRBJ1-6; CDR3: CAGGDNSPLHF; DNA: TGTGCCGGAGGGGATAATTCACCCCTCCACTTT
V: TRBV28; D: TRBD1; size: once; J: TRBJ2-5; CDR3: CASTPDRAETQYF; DNA: TGTGCCAGCACTCCGGACAGGGCAGAGACCCAGTACTTC
V: TRBV4-3; D: -; size: -; J: TRBJ2-7; CDR3: CASSQAVRGPYEQYF; DNA: TGCGCCAGCAGCCAAGCCGTGCGGGGCCCTTACGAGCAGTACTTC
V: TRBV30; D: TRBD1; size: -; J: TRBJ2-7; CDR3: CAWSRGQGEYEQYF; DNA: TGTGCCTGGAGCCGTGGACAGGGGGAGTACGAGCAGTACTTC
V: TRBV19; D: -; size: -; J: TRBJ1-3; CDR3: CASSPAVYSGNTIYF; DNA: TGTGCCAGTAGTCCGGCGGTCTACTCTGGAAACACCATATATTTT
V: TRBV7-2; D: -; size: -; J: TRBJ2-3; CDR3: CASSANLVPGAGTQYF; DNA: TGTGCCAGCAGCGCGAACCTAGTCCCAGGGGCAGGTACGCAGTATTTT
V: TRBV12-3/TRBV12-4; D: -; size: -; J: TRBJ1-2; CDR3: CASSFLRHGYTF; DNA: TGTGCCAGCAGTTTCTTAAGGCATGGCTACACCTTC
V: TRBV9; D: -; size: -; J: TRBJ1-3; CDR3: CASSPTPRVGMVGGNTIYF; DNA: TGTGCCAGCAGCCCAACCCCCAGGGTGGGTATGGTTGGTGGAAACACCATATATTTT
V: TRBV2; D: -; size: -; J: TRBJ1-1; CDR3: CASSEAVGGAFF; DNA: TGTGCCAGCAGTGAAGCAGTGGGGGGAGCTTTCTTT
V: TRBV28; D: TRBD1; size: -; J: TRBJ2-7; CDR3: CASSSRTGGVDEQYF; DNA: TGTGCCAGCAGTTCCCGGACAGGGGGGGTCGACGAGCAGTACTTC
V: TRBV7-2; D: TRBD1; size: -; J: TRBJ2-7; CDR3: CASSLNGDRAMGEQYF; DNA: TGTGCCAGCAGCTTAAATGGGGACAGGGCAATGGGCGAGCAGTACTTC
V: TRBV6-2/TRBV6-3; D: -; size: -; J: TRBJ1-2; CDR3: CASSSGGAYGYTF; DNA: TGTGCCAGCAGTTCCGGTGGGGCCTATGGCTACACCTTC
V: TRBV11-3; D: -; size: -; J: TRBJ2-7; CDR3: CASSPSYGGSYEQYF; DNA: TGTGCCAGCAGCCCATCGTACGGGGGTTCCTACGAGCAGTACTTC
V: TRBV19; D: -; size: few; J: TRBJ1-1; CDR3: CASSRGTGSGERRAEAFF; DNA: TGTGCCAGTAGTCGGGGTACGGGGTCCGGGGAAAGGCGGGCTGAAGCTTTCTTT
V: TRBV21-1; D: -; size: -; J: TRBJ1-5; CDR3: CASSRQPQHF; DNA: TGTGCCAGCAGCCGTCAGCCCCAGCATTTT
V: TRBV10-1; D: -; size: once; J: TRBJ1-6; CDR3: CASSDGASPLHF; DNA: TGCGCCAGCAGTGACGGCGCCTCACCCCTCCACTTT
V: TRBV5-1; D: -; size: -; J: TRBJ2-3; CDR3: CASSITRNTDTQYF; DNA: TGCGCCAGCAGCATTACGCGGAACACAGATACGCAGTATTTT
V: TRBV11-2; D: -; size: -; J: TRBJ1-4; CDR3: CASSLAFKGRSEKLFF; DNA: TGTGCCAGCAGCTTAGCCTTTAAGGGCAGAAGTGAAAAACTGTTTTTT
V: TRBV7-3; D: TRBD1; size: -; J: TRBJ1-1; CDR3: CASSLGTGHGTEAFF; DNA: TGTGCCAGCAGCCTGGGGACAGGGCATGGGACTGAAGCTTTCTTT
V: TRBV9; D: -; size: -; J: TRBJ2-1; CDR3: CASSLYNEQFF; DNA: TGTGCCAGCAGCCTCTACAATGAGCAGTTCTTC
V: TRBV7-9; D: -; size: few; J: TRBJ2-7; CDR3: CASSLAQGHEQYF; DNA: TGTGCCAGCAGCTTGGCACAGGGCCACGAGCAGTACTTC